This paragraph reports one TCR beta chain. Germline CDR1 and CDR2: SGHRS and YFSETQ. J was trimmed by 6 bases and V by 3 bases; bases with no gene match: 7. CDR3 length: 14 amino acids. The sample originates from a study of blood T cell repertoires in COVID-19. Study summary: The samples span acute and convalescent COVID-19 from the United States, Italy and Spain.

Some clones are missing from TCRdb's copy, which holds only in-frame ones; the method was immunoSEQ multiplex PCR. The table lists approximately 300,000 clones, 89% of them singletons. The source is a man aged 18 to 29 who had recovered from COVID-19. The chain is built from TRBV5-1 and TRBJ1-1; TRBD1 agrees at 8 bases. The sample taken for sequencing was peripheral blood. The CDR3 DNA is TGCGCCAGCAGCTCGACAGGGGTATCGGCTGAAGCTTTCTTT. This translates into CASSSTGVSAEAFF.